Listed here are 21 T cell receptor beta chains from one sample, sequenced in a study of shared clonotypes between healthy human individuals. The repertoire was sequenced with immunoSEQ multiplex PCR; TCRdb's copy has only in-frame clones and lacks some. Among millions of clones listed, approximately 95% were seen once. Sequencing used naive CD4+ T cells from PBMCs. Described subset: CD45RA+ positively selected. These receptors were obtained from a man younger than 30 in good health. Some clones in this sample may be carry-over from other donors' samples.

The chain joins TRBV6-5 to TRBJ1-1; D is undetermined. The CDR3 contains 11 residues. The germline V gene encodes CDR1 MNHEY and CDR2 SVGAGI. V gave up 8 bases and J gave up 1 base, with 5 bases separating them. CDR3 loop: CASSENTEAFF. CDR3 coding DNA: TGTGCCAGCTCGGAGAACACTGAAGCTTTCTTT.

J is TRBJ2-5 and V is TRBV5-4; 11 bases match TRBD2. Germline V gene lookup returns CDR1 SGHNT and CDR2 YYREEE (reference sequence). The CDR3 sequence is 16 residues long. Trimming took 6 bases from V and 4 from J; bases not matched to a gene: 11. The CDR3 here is CASMVRTSGPVETQYF. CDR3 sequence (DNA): TGTGCCAGCATGGTTAGGACTAGCGGGCCGGTAGAGACCCAGTACTTC.

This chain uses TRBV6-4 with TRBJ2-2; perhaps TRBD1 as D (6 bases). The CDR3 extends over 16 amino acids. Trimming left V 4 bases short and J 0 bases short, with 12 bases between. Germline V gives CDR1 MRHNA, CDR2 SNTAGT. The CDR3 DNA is TGTGCCAGCAGTGGCCGGGCAGGGGCGAACACCGGGGAGCTGTTTTTT. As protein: CASSGRAGANTGELFF.

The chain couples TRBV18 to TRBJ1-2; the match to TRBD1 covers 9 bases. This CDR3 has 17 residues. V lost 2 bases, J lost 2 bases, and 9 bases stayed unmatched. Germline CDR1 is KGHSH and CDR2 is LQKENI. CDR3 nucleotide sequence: TGTGCCAGCTCACCATTTTCACCCGGGACAGGGAACTATGGCTACACCTTC. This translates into CASSPFSPGTGNYGYTF.

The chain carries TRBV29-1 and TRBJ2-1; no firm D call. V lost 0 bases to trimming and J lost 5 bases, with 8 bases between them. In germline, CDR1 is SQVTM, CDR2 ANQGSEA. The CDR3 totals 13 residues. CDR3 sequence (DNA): TGCAGCGTTGAAGATGGATACGACAATGAGCAGTTCTTC. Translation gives CSVEDGYDNEQFF.

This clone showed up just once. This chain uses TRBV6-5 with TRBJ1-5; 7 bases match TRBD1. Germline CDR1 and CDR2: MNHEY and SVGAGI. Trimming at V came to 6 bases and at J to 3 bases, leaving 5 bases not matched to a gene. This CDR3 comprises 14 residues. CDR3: CASRPGQANQPQHF. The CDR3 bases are TGTGCCAGCAGACCCGGACAGGCCAATCAGCCCCAGCATTTT.

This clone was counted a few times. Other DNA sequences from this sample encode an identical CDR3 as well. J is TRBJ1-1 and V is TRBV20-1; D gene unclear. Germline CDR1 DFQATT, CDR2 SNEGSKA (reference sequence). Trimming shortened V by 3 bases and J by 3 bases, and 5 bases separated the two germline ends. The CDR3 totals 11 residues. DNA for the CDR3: TGCAGTGCTAGTTCGGACACTGAAGCTTTCTTT. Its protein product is CSASSDTEAFF.

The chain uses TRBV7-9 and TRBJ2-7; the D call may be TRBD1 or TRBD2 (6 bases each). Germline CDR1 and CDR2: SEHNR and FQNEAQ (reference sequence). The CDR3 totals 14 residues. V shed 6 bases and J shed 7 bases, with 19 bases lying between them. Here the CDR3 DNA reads TGTGCCAGCAGGCCCCGGAGGGGGGACGGAGAGCAGTACTTC. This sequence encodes CASRPRRGDGEQYF. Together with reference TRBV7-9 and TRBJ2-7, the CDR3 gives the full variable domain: DTGVSQNPRHKITKRGQNVTFRCDPISEHNRLYWYRQTLGQGPEFLTYFQNEAQLEKSRLLSDRFSAERPKGSFSTLEIQRTEQGDSAMYLCASRPRRGDGEQYFGPGTRLTVT.

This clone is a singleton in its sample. The CDR3, as DNA: TGTGCCAGCAGAGTGGGAAGATATTCACCCCTCCACTTT. This translates into CASRVGRYSPLHF. J is TRBJ1-6 and V is TRBV27, with unresolved D. Germline-derived CDR1 and CDR2 are MNHEY and SMNVEV (reference sequence). V was cut by 6 bases and J by 8 bases, with 11 bases left in between. CDR3 length: 13 amino acids.

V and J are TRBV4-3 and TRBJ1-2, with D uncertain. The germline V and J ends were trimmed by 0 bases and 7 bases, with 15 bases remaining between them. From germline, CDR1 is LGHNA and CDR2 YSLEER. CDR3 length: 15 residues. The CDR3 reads CASSQDLVQWAGYTF. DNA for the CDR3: TGCGCCAGCAGCCAAGATCTTGTGCAATGGGCTGGCTACACCTTC.

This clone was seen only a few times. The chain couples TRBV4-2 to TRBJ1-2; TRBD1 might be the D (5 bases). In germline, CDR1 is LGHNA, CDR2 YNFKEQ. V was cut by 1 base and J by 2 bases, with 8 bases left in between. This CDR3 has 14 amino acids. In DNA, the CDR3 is TGTGCCAGCAGCCAAGCTGACAGAAACTATGGCTACACCTTC. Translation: CASSQADRNYGYTF.

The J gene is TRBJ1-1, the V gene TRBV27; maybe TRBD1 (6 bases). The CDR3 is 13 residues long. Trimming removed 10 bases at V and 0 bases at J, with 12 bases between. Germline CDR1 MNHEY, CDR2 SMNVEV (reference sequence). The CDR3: CATRGFMNTEAFF. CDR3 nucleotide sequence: TGTGCCACCAGGGGATTCATGAACACTGAAGCTTTCTTT.

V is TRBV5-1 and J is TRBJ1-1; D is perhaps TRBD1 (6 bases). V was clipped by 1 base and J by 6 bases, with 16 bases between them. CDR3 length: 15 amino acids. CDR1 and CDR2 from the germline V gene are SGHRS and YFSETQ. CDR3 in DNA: TGCGCCAGCAGCTTGATGGGGGCCTCGGGACCTGAAGCTTTCTTT. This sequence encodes CASSLMGASGPEAFF.

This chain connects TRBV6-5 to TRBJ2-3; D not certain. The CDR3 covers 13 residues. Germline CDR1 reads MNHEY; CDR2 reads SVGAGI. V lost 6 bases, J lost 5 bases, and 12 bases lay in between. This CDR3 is CASSLLARDTQYF. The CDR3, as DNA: TGTGCCAGCAGCTTGCTTGCGAGAGATACGCAGTATTTT.

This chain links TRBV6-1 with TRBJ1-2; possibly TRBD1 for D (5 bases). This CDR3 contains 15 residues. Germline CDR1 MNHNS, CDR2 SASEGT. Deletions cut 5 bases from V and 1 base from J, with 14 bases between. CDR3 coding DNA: TGTGCCAGCAGTTCCGGGGCAGGGAATAACTATGGCTACACCTTC. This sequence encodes CASSSGAGNNYGYTF.

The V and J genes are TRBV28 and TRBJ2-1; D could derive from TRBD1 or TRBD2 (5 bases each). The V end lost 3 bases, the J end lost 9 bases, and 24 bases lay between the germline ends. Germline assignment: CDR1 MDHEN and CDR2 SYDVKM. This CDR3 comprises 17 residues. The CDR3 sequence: CASSFPGSGTPGGEQFF. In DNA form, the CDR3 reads TGTGCCAGCAGTTTTCCAGGGTCGGGCACCCCTGGGGGTGAGCAGTTCTTC. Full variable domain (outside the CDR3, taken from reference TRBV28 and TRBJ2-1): DVKVTQSSRYLVKRTGEKVFLECVQDMDHENMFWYRQDPGLGLRLIYFSYDVKMKEKGDIPEGYSVSREKKERFSLILESASTNQTSMYLCASSFPGSGTPGGEQFFGPGTRLTVL.

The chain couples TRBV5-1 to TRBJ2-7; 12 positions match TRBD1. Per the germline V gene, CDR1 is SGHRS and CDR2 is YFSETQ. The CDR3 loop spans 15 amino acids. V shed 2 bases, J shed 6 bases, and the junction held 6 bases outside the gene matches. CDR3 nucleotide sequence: TGCGCCAGCAGCTTCGGGGGACAGGGGGCTTCCGAGCAGTACTTC. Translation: CASSFGGQGASEQYF.

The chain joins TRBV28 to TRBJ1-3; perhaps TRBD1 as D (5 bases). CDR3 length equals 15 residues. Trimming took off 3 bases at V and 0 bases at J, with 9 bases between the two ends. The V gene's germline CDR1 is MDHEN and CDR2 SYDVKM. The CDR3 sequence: CASSFGALSGNTIYF. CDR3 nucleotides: TGTGCCAGCAGTTTCGGGGCCCTCTCTGGAAACACCATATATTTT.

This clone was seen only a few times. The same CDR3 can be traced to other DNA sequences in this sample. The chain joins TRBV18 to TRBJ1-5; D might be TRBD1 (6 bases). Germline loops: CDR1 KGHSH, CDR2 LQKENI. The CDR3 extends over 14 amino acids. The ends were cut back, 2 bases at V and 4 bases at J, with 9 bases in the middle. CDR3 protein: CASSPSDSNQPQHF. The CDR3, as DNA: TGTGCCAGCTCACCATCGGACAGTAATCAGCCCCAGCATTTT.

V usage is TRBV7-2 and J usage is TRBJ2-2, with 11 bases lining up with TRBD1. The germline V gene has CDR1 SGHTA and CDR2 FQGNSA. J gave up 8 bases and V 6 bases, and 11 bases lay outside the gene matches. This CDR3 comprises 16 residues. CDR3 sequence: CASSLRTGGIQGELFF. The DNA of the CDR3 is TGTGCCAGCAGTCTCCGGACAGGGGGCATTCAGGGGGAGCTGTTTTTT. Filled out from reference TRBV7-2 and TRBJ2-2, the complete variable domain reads GAGVSQSPSNKVTEKGKDVELRCDPISGHTALYWYRQSLGQGLEFLIYFQGNSAPDKSGLPSDRFSAERTGGSVSTLTIQRTQQEDSAVYLCASSLRTGGIQGELFFGEGSRLTVL.

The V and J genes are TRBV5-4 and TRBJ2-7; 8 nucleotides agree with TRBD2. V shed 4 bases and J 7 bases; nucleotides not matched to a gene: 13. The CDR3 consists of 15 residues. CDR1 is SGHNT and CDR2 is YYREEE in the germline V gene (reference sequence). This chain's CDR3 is CASSPPGSGTEEQYF. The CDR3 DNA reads TGTGCCAGCAGCCCGCCGGGTAGCGGGACGGAAGAGCAGTACTTC.